Listed here are 5 T cell receptor beta chains from one sample, sequenced in a study of CD8+CD57+ T cells in acquired aplastic anemia. CDR3 and TCR beta VDJ profiling relied on a genomic DNA template. In TCRdb, the reads were re-called with MiXCR into one record per CDR3 protein. The table lists about 160,000 distinct CDR3 sequences, more than 45% of them singletons, with roughly 2.8% in the top ten. CD8+CD57+ cell expansion had been shown by flow cytometry in patients chosen for sequencing. The sequencing input was sorted CD4+, CD8+, or CD8+CD57+ T cells (not recorded which) from PBMCs. These receptors all come from a human donor with aplastic anemia.

This chain connects TRBV6-5 to TRBJ1-5, with TRBD1 matching over 11 bases. This CDR3 spans 15 amino acids. Germline V gene data show CDR1 as MNHEY and CDR2 as SVGAGI. The ends lost 4 bases at V and 2 bases at J; junction bases unmatched: 1. The CDR3 loop reads CASSLGQGGNQPQHF. In DNA, the CDR3 is TGTGCCAGCAGTTTGGGACAGGGGGGCAATCAGCCCCAGCATTTT.

Comments on this clonotype: One junction end disagrees with the germline gene, perhaps due to a read error. The chain couples TRBV19 to TRBJ1-1, with D hard to call. The CDR3 is 14 amino acids. Looked up from germline, CDR1 is LNHDA and CDR2 is SQIVND (reference sequence). In nucleotides, the CDR3 is TGTACCAGCAAGAAACGGGAGCGATCGACTGAAGCTTTCTTT. Protein: CTSKKRERSTEAFF.

This clonotype appeared many times. The chain combines TRBV7-3 with TRBJ2-3; the D gene could be TRBD1 or TRBD2 (5 bases each). Germline V gene lookup returns CDR1 SGHTA and CDR2 FQGTGA. This CDR3 contains 15 residues. Trimming pared 11 bases from V and 9 bases from J, leaving 27 bases between. CDR3 residues: CASSSAGTDADTQYF. The CDR3 DNA follows: TGTGCCTCATCGTCGGCCGGGACCGATGCTGACACGCAGTATTTT.

The chain has TRBV7-3 and TRBJ2-5, with 7 bases that match TRBD1. The V segment lost 5 bases and the J segment 5 bases; nucleotides outside the gene matches: 5. The V gene's germline CDR1 is SGHTA and CDR2 FQGTGA. The CDR3 sequence is 13 residues long. This CDR3 is CASSTQGPETQYF. The CDR3, as DNA: TGTGCCAGCAGCACACAGGGGCCTGAGACCCAGTACTTC.

Many counts were recorded for this clonotype. CDR3 sequence: CASSQTGITEAFF. The CDR3 nucleotides read TGTGCCAGCAGTCAGACAGGGATAACTGAAGCTTTCTTT. J is TRBJ1-1 and V is TRBV2; TRBD1 matches at 7 bases. V gave up 5 bases and J gave up 5 bases; unmatched junction bases: 5. Germline V lookup: CDR1 SNHLY, CDR2 FYNNEI. This CDR3 region has 13 residues.